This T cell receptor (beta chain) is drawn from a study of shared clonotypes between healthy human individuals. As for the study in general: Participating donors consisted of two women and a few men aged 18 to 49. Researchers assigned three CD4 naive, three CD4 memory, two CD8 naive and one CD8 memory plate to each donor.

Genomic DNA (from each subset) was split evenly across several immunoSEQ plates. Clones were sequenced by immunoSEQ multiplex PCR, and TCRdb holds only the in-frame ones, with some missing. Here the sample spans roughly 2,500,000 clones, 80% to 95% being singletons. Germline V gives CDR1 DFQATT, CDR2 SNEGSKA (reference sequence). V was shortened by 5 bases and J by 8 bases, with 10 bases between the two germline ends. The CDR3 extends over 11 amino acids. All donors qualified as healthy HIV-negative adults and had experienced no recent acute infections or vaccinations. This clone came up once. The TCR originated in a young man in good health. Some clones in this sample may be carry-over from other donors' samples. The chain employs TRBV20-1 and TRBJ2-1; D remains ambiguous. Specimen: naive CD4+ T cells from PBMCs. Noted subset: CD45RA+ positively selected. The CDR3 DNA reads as TGCAGTGCTTACGGTTGGGATGAGCAGTTCTTC. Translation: CSAYGWDEQFF.